Listed here is a single T cell receptor beta chain. Its antigen is as yet unknown. At the DNA level, this CDR3 is encoded by other sequences in the same sample as well. Replicate PCRs run on sorted subsets employed around 200 ng DNA, 30,000 to 35,000 T cell genomes. TCRdb keeps only in-frame clones here, not all; method: immunoSEQ multiplex PCR. Here the sample spans roughly 2.2 million clones, approximately 93% being singletons. The data were obtained in a study of shared clonotypes between healthy human individuals. Study-level background: Donors, aged 18 to 49, were two women and three men. Study-wide results and limits: Clonotypes that were shared across a handful of donors made up 4.5% to 5% of naive CD4 clonotypes.

Researchers partitioned CD4+ cells into CD45RA+ naive and CD45RA-negative memory subsets. Specimen: naive CD4+ T cells from PBMCs. Subset: CD45RA+ positively selected. This TCR was recovered from a man aged 18 to 29 in good health. Some clones in this sample may be carry-over from other donors' samples.

The DNA of the CDR3 is TGTGCCAGCAGCTTGGGTCAGGGAGGGGGCTACACCTTC. It codes for CASSLGQGGGYTF. The chain couples TRBV5-4 to TRBJ1-2, with D perhaps TRBD1 (5 bases). The CDR3 covers 13 residues. Trimming cost V 0 bases and J 8 bases, with 11 bases left between them. Germline V gene data show CDR1 as SGHNT and CDR2 as YYREEE (reference sequence). The variable domain in full, with the rest retrieved from reference TRBV5-4 and TRBJ1-2, is ETGVTQSPTHLIKTRGQQVTLRCSSQSGHNTVSWYQQALGQGPQFIFQYYREEENGRGNFPPRFSGLQFPNYSSELNVNALELDDSALYLCASSLGQGGGYTFGSGTRLTVV.